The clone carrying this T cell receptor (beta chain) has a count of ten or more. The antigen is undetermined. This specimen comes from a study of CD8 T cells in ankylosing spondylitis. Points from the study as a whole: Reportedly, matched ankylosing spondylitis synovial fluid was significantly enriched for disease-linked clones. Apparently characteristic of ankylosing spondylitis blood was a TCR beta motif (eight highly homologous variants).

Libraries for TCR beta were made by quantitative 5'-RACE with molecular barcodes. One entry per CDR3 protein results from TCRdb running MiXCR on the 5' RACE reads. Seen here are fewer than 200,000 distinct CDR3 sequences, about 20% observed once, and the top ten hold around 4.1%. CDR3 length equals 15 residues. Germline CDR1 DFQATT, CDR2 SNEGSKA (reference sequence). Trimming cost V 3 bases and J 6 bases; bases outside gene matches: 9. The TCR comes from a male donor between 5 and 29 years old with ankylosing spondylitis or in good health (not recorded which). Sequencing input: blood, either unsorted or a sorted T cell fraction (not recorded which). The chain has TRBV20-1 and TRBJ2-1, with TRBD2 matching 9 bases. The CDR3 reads CSARTAGGSGNEQFF. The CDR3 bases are TGCAGTGCTAGGACTGCGGGAGGGTCGGGCAATGAGCAGTTCTTC.